Sequencing of this TCR beta chain was carried out in a study of control samples from healthy donors and cancer patients. Assay: immunoSEQ multiplex PCR; the TCRdb copy retains only in-frame clones and omits some. Found here are around 130,000 clones, approximately 87% of them singletons; the top ten hold 12%. Germline CDR1 is SQVTM and CDR2 is ANQGSEA. The CDR3 is made up of 12 amino acids. V was trimmed by 6 bases and J by 2 bases, leaving 10 bases between them. Sequenced: blood. The receptor comes from a man younger than 40 in good health. The rearrangement joins TRBV29-1 to TRBJ1-1, with a possible D match to TRBD1 (6 bases). The CDR3 region is CSVTGANTEAFF. The CDR3 bases are TGCAGCGTCACGGGGGCCAACACTGAAGCTTTCTTT. Looking up the rest from reference TRBV29-1 and TRBJ1-1 gives the full variable domain: SAVISQKPSRDICQRGTSLTIQCQVDSQVTMMFWYRQQPGQSLTLIATANQGSEATYESGFVIDKFPISRPNLTFSTLTVSNMSPEDSSIYLCSVTGANTEAFFGQGTRLTVV.